This T cell receptor beta chain was found in a study of cytomegalovirus exposure and HLA in healthy donors. In the study overall: The 120 validation repertoires used the same platform as the roughly 670 first-cohort repertoires (as reported by a later analysis).

Study-wide results and caveats: The study put some 150 TCR beta chains on its list as cytomegalovirus-associated. Most TCR sequences were seen very rarely across donors, but some public TCRs occurred in many.

The table came from immunoSEQ multiplex PCR; TCRdb's copy has only in-frame clones and leaves some out. The sample lists 130,000 to 150,000 clones, 84% occurring once. Notes on this clone: What it binds is unknown.

The sequence was obtained from a woman in her 30s in good health and CMV-seronegative. Sequenced input: PBMCs.

CDR3 sequence: CASRSSGGNNEQFF. The CDR3 DNA reads as TGTGCCAGCAGGTCTAGCGGGGGTAACAATGAGCAGTTCTTC. The rearrangement links TRBV6-6 to TRBJ2-1, with 10 nucleotides matching TRBD2. The germline gives CDR1 MNHNY, CDR2 SVGAGI (reference sequence). The CDR3 is 14 residues long. J lost 5 bases, V lost 6 bases, and 4 bases had no gene match.